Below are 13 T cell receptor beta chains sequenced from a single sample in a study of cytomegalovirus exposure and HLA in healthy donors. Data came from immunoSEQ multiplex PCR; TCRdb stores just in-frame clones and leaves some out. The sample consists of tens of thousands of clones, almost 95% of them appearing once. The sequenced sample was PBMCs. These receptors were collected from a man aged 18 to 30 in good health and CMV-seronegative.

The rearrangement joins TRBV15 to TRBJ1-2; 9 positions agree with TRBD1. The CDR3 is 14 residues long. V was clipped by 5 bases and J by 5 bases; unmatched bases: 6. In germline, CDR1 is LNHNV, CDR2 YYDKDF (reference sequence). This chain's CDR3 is CATSSDRGGYGYTF. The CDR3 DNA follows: TGTGCCACCAGCTCGGACAGGGGCGGGTATGGCTACACCTTC.

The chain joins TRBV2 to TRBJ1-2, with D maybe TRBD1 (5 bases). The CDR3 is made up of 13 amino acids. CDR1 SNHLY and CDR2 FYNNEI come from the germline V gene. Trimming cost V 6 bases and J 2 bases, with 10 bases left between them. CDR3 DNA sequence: TGTGCCAGCAGCGGTCAGGGAAACTATGGCTACACCTTC. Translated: CASSGQGNYGYTF.

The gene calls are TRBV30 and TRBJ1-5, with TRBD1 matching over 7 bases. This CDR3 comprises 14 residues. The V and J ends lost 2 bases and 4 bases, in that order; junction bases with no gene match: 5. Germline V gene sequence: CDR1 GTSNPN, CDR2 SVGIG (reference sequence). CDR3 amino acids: CAWSLDRPNQPQHF. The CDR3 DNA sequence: TGTGCCTGGAGTCTGGACAGGCCTAATCAGCCCCAGCATTTT.

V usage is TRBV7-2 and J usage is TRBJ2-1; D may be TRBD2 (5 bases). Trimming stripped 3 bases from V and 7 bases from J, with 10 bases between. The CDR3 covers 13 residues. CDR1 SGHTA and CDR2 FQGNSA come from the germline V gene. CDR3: CASSLRAGNEQFF. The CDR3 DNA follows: TGTGCCAGCAGCTTGAGGGCCGGTAATGAGCAGTTCTTC.

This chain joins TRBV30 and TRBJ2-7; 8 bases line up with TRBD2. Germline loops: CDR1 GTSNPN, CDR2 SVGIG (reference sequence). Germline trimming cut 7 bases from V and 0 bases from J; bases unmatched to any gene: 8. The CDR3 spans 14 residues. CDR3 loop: CALIAGNHSYEQYF. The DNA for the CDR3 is TGTGCCTTAATAGCGGGAAACCACTCCTACGAGCAGTACTTC.

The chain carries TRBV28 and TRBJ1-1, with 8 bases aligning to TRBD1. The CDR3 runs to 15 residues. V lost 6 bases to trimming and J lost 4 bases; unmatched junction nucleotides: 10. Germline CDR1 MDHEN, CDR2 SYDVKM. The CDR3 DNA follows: TGTGCCAGCAGAAAGACAGGGGCCGGTTTCACTGAAGCTTTCTTT. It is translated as CASRKTGAGFTEAFF.

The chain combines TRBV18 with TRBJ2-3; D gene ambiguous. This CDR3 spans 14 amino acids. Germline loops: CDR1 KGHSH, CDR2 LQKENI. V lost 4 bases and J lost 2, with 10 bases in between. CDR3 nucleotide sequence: TGTGCCAGCTCACAGACACGCTCCACAGATACGCAGTATTTT. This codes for CASSQTRSTDTQYF.

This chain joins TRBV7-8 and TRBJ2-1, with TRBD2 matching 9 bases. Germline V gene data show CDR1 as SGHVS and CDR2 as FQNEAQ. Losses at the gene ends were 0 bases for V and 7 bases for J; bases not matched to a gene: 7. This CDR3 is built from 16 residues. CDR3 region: CASSLARVSGRNEQFF. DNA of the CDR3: TGTGCCAGCAGCTTAGCGCGCGTTAGCGGGAGAAATGAGCAGTTCTTC.

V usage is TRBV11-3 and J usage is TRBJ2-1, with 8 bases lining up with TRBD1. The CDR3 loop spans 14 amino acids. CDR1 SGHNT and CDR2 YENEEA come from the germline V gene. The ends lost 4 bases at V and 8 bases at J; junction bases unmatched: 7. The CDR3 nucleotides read TGTGCCAGCAGCTATTGGACAGGGAACGATGAGCAGTTCTTC. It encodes CASSYWTGNDEQFF.

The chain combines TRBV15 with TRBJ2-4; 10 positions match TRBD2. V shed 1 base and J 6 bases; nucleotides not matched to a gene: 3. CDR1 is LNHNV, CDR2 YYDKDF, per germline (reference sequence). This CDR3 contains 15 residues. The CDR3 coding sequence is TGTGCCACCAGCAGAGCCCGGACTAGCGGAAACATTCAGTACTTC. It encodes CATSRARTSGNIQYF.

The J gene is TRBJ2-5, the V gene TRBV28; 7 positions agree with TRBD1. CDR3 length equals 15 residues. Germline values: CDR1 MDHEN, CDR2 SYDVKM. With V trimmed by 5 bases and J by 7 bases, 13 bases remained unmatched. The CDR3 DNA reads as TGTGCCAGCAGTCCTTCGACAGGGAAGGTGGGGACCCAGTACTTC. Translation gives CASSPSTGKVGTQYF.

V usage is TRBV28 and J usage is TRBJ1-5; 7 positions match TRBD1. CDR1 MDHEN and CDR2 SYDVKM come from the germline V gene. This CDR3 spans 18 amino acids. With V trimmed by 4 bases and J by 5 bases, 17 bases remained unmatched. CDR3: CASSSHPGRGSWYQPQHF. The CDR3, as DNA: TGTGCCAGCAGTTCCCATCCCGGCAGGGGGAGTTGGTATCAGCCCCAGCATTTT.

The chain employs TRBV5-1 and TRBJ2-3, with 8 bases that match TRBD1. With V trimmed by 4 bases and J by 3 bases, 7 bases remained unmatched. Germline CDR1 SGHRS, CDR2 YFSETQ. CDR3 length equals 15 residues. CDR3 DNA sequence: TGCGCCAGCAGCAGTAGGACAGGGTGGACAGATACGCAGTATTTT. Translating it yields CASSSRTGWTDTQYF.